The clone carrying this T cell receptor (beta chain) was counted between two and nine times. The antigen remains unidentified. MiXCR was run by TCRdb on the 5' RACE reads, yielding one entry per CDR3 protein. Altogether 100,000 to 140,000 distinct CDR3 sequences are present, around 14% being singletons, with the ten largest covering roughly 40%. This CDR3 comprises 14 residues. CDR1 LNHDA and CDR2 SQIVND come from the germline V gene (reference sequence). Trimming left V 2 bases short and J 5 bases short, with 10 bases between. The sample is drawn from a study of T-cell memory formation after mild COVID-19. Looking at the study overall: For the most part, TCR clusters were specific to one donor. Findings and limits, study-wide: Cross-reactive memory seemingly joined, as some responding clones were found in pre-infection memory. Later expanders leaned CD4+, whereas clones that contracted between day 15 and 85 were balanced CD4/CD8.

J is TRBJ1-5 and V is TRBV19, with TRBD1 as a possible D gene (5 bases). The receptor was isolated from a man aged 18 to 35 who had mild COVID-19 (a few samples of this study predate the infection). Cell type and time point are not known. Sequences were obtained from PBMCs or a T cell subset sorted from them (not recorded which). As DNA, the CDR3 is TGTGCCAGTAGTATATTCGGGGGGGATCAGCCCCAGCATTTT. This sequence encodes CASSIFGGDQPQHF.